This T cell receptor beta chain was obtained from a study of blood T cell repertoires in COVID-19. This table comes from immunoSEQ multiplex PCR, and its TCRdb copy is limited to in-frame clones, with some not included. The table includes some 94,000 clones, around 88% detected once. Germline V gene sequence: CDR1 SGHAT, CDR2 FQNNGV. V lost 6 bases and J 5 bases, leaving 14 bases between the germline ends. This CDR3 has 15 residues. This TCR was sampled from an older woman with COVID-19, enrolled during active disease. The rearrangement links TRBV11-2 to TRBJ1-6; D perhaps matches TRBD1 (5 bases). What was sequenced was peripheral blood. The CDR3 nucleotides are TGTGCCAGCAGACCTAACAGGAACAATAATTCACCCCTCCACTTT. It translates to CASRPNRNNNSPLHF.